A selection of T cell receptor beta chains follows, all from one sample in a study of metastatic and nonmetastatic thyroid tumors. Using MiXCR, TCRdb reanalyzed the PCR reads. The profile covers roughly 55,000 clones, with roughly 17% appearing a single time and more than 9% taken by the ten largest. The sample was blood. These TCRs come from a male donor with papillary thyroid cancer or a benign thyroid nodule (not recorded which). Some clones in this sample may be carry-over from other donors' samples. The CDR3 runs from the conserved cysteine through the conserved F or W. A D gene is named only where the DNA matches it firmly. Clone size appears in some rows only: once, few, many, or a class for an expanded clone.

>TRBD1|TRBJ2-1|many|TRBV29-1
CSVGRTGLGNEQFF
TGCAGCGTTGGGCGGACAGGATTGGGAAACGAGCAGTTCTTC
>-|TRBJ1-6|once|TRBV30
CVGRWEYNSPLHF
TGTGTCGGGAGGTGGGAATATAATTCACCCCTCCACTTT
>-|TRBJ1-2|many|TRBV4-3
CASSQVAGVGVGYTF
TGCGCCAGCAGCCAAGTGGCAGGGGTGGGCGTTGGCTACACCTTC
>-|TRBJ2-1|many|TRBV19
CASSMSSNSYNEQFF
TGTGCCAGTAGTATGAGCTCTAACTCCTACAATGAGCAGTTCTTC
>-|TRBJ2-3|many|TRBV5-1
CASSSQGPSTDTQYF
TGCGCCAGCAGCTCACAGGGCCCTAGCACAGATACGCAGTATTTT
>-|TRBJ1-6|many|TRBV7-2
CASSFGLSGMMGPLHF
TGTGCCAGCAGCTTCGGACTGTCGGGGATGATGGGACCCCTCCACTTT
>-|TRBJ1-3|-|TRBV12-3/TRBV12-4
CASKPRFRDGPGNTIYF
TGTGCCAGCAAACCCAGGTTCCGGGACGGCCCTGGAAACACCATATATTTT
>-|TRBJ1-5|many|TRBV2
CASGSGTPRYQPQHF
TGTGCCAGCGGGTCGGGGACACCAAGGTATCAGCCCCAGCATTTT
>-|TRBJ1-2|many|TRBV19
CASKNRGSSTLGYGYTF
TGTGCCAGTAAGAACCGGGGGAGTTCAACTCTAGGCTATGGCTACACCTTC
>TRBD2|TRBJ2-3|many|TRBV24-1
CATSGMGGGRAENTQYF
TGTGCCACCAGTGGAATGGGGGGCGGGAGGGCCGAAAATACGCAGTATTTT
>TRBD1|TRBJ1-1|many|TRBV18
CASSPLSGTAGDTEAFF
TGTGCCAGCTCACCGCTTTCCGGGACAGCCGGGGACACTGAAGCTTTCTTT
>-|TRBJ2-3|many|TRBV24-1
CATSDLGQETQYF
TGTGCCACCAGTGATTTGGGTCAGGAAACGCAGTATTTT
>-|TRBJ1-4|many|TRBV7-9
CASSRTGLYEKLFF
TGTGCCAGCAGCCGCACAGGGCTGTATGAAAAACTGTTTTTT
>-|TRBJ2-5|-|TRBV4-3
CASSEGRYPGETQYF
TGCGCCAGCAGCGAGGGACGTTACCCGGGGGAGACCCAGTACTTC
>TRBD1|TRBJ1-1|-|TRBV5-1
CASKQTGAEDTEAFF
TGCGCCAGCAAGCAGACAGGGGCGGAGGACACTGAAGCTTTCTTT
>TRBD2|TRBJ2-3|many|TRBV10-3
CAIRPAGGTDTQYF
TGTGCCATCAGACCAGCGGGGGGGACAGATACGCAGTATTTT
>-|TRBJ1-1|few|TRBV5-6
CASSSDGLATEAFF
TGTGCCAGCAGCTCCGACGGGTTGGCCACTGAAGCTTTCTTT
>-|TRBJ1-5|many|TRBV30
CAWSVEGNQPQHF
TGTGCCTGGAGTGTGGAGGGTAATCAGCCCCAGCATTTT
>-|TRBJ1-3|many|TRBV12-3/TRBV12-4
CASSLLNTIYF
TGTGCCAGCAGTTTATTAAACACCATATATTTT
>TRBD1|TRBJ2-7|many|TRBV10-2
CASSERGQGAREQYF
TGCGCCAGCAGTGAGAGGGGACAGGGGGCGCGCGAGCAGTACTTC
>-|TRBJ2-3|many|TRBV20-1
CSANPGGTDTQYF
TGCAGTGCTAATCCGGGGGGCACAGATACGCAGTATTTT
>-|TRBJ2-1|few|TRBV6-1
CASSARDTISSYNEQFF
TGTGCCAGCAGTGCCCGGGACACCATAAGCTCCTACAATGAGCAGTTCTTC
>-|TRBJ1-2|-|TRBV6-1
CASSEGRTDYGYTF
TGTGCCAGCAGTGAGGGCAGAACTGACTATGGCTACACCTTC
>TRBD2|TRBJ2-1|-|TRBV7-6
CASKRGDDNEQFF
TGTGCCAGCAAGCGGGGGGATGACAATGAGCAGTTCTTC
>-|TRBJ1-1|-|TRBV7-3
CASSLQGGMNTEAFF
TGTGCCAGCAGCTTGCAGGGAGGGATGAACACTGAAGCTTTCTTT
>-|TRBJ2-3|many|TRBV6-5
CASSSRDTPTDTQYF
TGTGCCAGCAGTTCACGGGACACCCCCACAGATACGCAGTATTTT
>TRBD1|TRBJ2-2|few|TRBV6-1
CASSDGTGDTGELFF
TGTGCCAGCAGTGATGGGACAGGGGACACCGGGGAGCTGTTTTTT
>TRBD1|TRBJ2-5|many|TRBV4-1
CASSQAGTGSWETQYF
TGCGCCAGCAGCCAAGCCGGGACAGGGTCGTGGGAGACCCAGTACTTC
>TRBD2|TRBJ2-1|many|TRBV7-8
CASSKTSGDYNEQFF
TGTGCCAGCAGCAAAACTAGCGGGGACTACAATGAGCAGTTCTTC
>-|TRBJ2-1|many|TRBV15
CATSRDQVWGNEQFF
TGTGCCACCAGCAGAGATCAGGTGTGGGGAAATGAGCAGTTCTTC
>TRBD1|TRBJ2-5|-|TRBV4-2
CASSQGGQGVGKTQYF
TGTGCCAGCAGCCAAGGAGGGCAGGGGGTTGGAAAGACCCAGTACTTC
>-|TRBJ2-1|many|TRBV24-1
CATSDSSHRSYNEQFF
TGTGCCACCAGTGATTCCTCGCACCGCTCCTACAATGAGCAGTTCTTC
>TRBD2|TRBJ2-5|many|TRBV7-1
CASSSQTSGRILTVGYQETQYF
TGTGCCAGCAGCTCTCAGACTAGCGGGAGGATTCTTACCGTAGGGTACCAAGAGACCCAGTACTTC
>-|TRBJ2-3|many|TRBV11-2
CASSLGILEDTQYF
TGTGCCAGCAGCTTAGGGATTCTGGAAGATACGCAGTATTTT
>-|TRBJ1-6|-|TRBV7-2
CASSPSRTLSPLHF
TGTGCCAGCAGCCCGAGTCGGACACTCTCACCCCTCCACTTT